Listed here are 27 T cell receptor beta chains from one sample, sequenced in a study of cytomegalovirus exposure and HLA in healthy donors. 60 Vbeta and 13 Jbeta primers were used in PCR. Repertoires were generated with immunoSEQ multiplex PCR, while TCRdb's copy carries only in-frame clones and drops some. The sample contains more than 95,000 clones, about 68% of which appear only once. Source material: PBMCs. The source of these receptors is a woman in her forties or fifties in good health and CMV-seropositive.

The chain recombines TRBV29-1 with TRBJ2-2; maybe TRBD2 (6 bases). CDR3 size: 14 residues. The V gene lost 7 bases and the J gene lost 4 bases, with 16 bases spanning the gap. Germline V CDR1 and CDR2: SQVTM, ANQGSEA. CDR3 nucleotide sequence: TGCAGCGCCCAACGGGGGTGGGCCACCGGGGAGCTGTTTTTT. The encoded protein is CSAQRGWATGELFF.

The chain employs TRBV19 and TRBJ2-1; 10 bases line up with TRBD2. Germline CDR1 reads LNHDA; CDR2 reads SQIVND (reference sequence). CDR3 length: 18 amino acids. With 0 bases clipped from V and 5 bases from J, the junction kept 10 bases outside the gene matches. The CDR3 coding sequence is TGTGCCAGTAGTATAGAGTCTGGGCTAGCGGGGGCCAACAATGAGCAGTTCTTC. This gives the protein CASSIESGLAGANNEQFF.

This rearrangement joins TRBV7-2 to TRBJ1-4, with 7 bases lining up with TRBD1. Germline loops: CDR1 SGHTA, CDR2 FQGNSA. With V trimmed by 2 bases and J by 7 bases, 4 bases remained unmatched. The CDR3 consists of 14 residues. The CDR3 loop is CASSLRQGGEKLFF. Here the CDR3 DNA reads TGTGCCAGCAGCTTAAGACAGGGAGGTGAAAAACTGTTTTTT.

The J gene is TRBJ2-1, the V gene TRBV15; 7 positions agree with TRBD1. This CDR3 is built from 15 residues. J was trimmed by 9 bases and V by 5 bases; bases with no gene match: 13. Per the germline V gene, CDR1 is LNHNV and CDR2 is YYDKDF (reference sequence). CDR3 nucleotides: TGTGCCACCAGCCGAGGCAGGGGGTCTGGTACTGAGCAGTTCTTC. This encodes CATSRGRGSGTEQFF.

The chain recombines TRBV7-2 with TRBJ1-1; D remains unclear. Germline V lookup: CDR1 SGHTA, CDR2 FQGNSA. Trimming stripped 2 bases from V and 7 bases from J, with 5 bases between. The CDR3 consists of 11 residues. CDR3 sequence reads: CASSLINEAFF. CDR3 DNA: TGTGCCAGCAGCTTAATCAATGAAGCTTTCTTT.

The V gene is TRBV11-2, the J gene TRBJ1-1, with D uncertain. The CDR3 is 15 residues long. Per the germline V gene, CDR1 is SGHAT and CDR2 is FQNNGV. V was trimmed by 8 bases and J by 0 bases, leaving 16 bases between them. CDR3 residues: CASGSGRNMNTEAFF. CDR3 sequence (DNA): TGTGCCAGCGGTAGCGGACGGAACATGAACACTGAAGCTTTCTTT.

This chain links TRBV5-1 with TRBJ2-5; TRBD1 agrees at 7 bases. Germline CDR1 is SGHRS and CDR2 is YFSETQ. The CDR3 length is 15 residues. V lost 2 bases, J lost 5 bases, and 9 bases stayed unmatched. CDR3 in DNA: TGCGCCAGCAGCTTTACAGGGGTAACACGGGAGACCCAGTACTTC. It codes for CASSFTGVTRETQYF.

The CDR3 region has the DNA TGTGCCAGCAGCTGGGAACAGGGATGGAACACTGAAGCTTTCTTT. Translated, it gives CASSWEQGWNTEAFF. The V call is TRBV5-5, the J call TRBJ1-1, with D possibly matching TRBD1 (6 bases). Trimming removed 3 bases at V and 1 base at J, with 13 bases between. The CDR3 spans 15 residues. CDR1 and CDR2 from the germline V gene are SGHKS and YYEKEE (reference sequence).

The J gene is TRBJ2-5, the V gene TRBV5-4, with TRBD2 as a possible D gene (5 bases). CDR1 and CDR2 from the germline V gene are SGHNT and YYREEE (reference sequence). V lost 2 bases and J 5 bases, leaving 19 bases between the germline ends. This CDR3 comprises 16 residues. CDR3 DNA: TGTGCCAGCAGCTTCCCTCGTGGGTCGGGGTTCGAGACCCAGTACTTC. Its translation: CASSFPRGSGFETQYF.

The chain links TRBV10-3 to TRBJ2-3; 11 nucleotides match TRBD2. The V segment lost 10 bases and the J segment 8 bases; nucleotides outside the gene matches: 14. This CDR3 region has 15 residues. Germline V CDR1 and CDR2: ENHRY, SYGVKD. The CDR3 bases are TGTGCCACCGACGCATCTAGCGGGAGGTTATCTACGCAGTATTTT. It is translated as CATDASSGRLSTQYF.

CDR3 residues: CASSRQGDGSYGYTF. The CDR3 DNA reads TGTGCCAGCAGCCGACAGGGGGATGGGTCCTATGGCTACACCTTC. The chain links TRBV6-5 to TRBJ1-2; 9 bases line up with TRBD1. After removal of 6 bases from V and 4 bases from J, the junction contained 9 bases not matched to a gene. The CDR3 is made up of 15 amino acids. CDR1 and CDR2 from the germline V gene are MNHEY and SVGAGI.

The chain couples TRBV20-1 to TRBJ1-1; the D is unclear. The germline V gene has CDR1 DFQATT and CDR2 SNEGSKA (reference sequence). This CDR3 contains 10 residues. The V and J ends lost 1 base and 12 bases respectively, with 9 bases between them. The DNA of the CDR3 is TGCAGTGCTAGAGTTTATGCGACTTTCTTT. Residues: CSARVYATFF.

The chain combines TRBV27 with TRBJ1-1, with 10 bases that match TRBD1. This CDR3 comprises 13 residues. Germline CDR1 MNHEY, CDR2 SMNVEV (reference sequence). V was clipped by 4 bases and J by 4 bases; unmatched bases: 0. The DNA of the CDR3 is TGTGCCAGCAGTTGGGACAGGGGCACTGAAGCTTTCTTT. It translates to CASSWDRGTEAFF.

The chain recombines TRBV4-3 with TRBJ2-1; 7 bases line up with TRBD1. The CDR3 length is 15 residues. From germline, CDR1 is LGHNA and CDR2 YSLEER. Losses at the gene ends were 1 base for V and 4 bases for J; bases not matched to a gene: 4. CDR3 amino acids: CASSQAGTAYNEQFF. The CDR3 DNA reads TGCGCCAGCAGCCAAGCCGGGACAGCTTACAATGAGCAGTTCTTC.

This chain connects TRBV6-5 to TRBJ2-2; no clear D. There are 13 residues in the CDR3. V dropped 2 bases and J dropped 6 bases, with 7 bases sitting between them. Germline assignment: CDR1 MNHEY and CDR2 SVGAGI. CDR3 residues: CASSYPNPGELFF. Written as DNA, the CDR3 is TGTGCCAGCAGTTACCCTAACCCCGGGGAGCTGTTTTTT.

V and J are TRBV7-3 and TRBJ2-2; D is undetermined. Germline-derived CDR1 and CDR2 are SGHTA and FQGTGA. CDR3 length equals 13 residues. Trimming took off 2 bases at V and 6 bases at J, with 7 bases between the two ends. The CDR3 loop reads CASSLYQAGELFF. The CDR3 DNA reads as TGTGCCAGCAGCTTATACCAGGCCGGGGAGCTGTTTTTT.

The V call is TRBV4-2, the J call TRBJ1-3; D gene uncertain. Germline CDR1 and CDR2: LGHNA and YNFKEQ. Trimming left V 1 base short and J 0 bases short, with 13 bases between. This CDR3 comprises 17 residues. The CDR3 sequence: CASSQAYTVNSGNTIYF. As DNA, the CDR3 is TGTGCCAGCAGCCAAGCCTACACAGTAAACTCTGGAAACACCATATATTTT.

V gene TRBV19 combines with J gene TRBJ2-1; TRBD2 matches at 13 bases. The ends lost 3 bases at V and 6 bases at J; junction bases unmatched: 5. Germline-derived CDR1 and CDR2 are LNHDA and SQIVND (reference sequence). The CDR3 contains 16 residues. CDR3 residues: CASSMGLAGSANEQFF. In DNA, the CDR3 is TGTGCCAGTAGTATGGGACTAGCGGGATCCGCCAATGAGCAGTTCTTC.

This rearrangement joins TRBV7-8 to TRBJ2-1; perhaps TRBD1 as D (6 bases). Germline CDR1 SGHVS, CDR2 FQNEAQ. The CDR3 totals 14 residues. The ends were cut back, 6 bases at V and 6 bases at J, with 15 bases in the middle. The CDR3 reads CASSLDTGTNEQFF. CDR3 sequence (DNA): TGTGCCAGCAGTCTCGACACAGGGACCAATGAGCAGTTCTTC.

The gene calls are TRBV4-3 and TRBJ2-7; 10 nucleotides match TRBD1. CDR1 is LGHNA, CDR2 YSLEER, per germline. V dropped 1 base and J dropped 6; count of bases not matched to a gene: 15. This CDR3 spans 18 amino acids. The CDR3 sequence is CASSQVWTGGTFAGEQYF. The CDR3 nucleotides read TGCGCCAGCAGCCAAGTGTGGACAGGGGGGACGTTCGCGGGCGAGCAGTACTTC.

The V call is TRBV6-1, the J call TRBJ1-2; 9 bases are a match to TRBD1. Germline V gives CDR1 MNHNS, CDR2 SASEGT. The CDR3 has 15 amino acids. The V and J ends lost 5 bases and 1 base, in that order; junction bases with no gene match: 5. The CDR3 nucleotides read TGTGCCAGCAGTCTCCGGGACAGGGATAACTATGGCTACACCTTC. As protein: CASSLRDRDNYGYTF.

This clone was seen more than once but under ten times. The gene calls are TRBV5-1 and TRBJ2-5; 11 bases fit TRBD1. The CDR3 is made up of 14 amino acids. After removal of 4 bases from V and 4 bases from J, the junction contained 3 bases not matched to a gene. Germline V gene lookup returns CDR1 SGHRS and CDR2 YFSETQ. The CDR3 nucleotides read TGCGCCAGCAGCCGAGGGACAGGGGGAGAGACCCAGTACTTC. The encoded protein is CASSRGTGGETQYF. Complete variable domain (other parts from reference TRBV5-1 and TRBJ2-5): KAGVTQTPRYLIKTRGQQVTLSCSPISGHRSVSWYQQTPGQGLQFLFEYFSETQRNKGNFPGRFSGRQFSNSRSEMNVSTLELGDSALYLCASSRGTGGETQYFGPGTRLLVL.

The CDR3 DNA follows: TGCGCCAGCAGCACCACAGGTTTAACTAGCACAGATACGCAGTATTTT. Amino acids: CASSTTGLTSTDTQYF. The V gene is TRBV5-1, the J gene TRBJ2-3; D may be TRBD1 (5 bases). V was shortened by 4 bases and J by 0 bases, with 15 bases between the two germline ends. Germline lookup yields CDR1 SGHRS and CDR2 YFSETQ. CDR3 length: 16 amino acids.

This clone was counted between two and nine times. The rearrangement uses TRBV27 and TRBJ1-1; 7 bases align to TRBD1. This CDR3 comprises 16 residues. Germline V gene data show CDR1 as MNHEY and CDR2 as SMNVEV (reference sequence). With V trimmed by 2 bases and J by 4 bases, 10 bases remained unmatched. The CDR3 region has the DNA TGTGCCAGCAGTTTAGACAGGGTCTCATTAGCCACTGAAGCTTTCTTT. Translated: CASSLDRVSLATEAFF.

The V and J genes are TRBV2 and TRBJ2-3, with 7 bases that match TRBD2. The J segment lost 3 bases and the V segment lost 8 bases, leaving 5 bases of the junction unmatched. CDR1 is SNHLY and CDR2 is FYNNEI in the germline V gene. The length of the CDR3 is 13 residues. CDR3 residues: CASAGDGTDTQYF. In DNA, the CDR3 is TGTGCCAGCGCGGGGGACGGAACAGATACGCAGTATTTT.

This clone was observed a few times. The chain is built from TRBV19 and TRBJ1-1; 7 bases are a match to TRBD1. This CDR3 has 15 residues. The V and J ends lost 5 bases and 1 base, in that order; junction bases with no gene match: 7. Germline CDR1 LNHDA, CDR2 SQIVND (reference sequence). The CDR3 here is CASSHRGRTNTEAFF. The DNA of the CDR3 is TGTGCCAGTAGTCACAGGGGTCGGACGAACACTGAAGCTTTCTTT.

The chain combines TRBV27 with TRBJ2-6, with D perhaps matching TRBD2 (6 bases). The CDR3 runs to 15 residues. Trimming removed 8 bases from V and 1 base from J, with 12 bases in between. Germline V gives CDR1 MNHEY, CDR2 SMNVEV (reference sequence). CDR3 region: CASALEGSGANVLTF. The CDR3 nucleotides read TGTGCCAGCGCTCTGGAGGGGTCTGGGGCCAACGTCCTGACTTTC.